These T cell receptor beta chains were read from a single sample in a study of shared clonotypes between healthy human individuals. TCRdb's table, derived via immunoSEQ multiplex PCR, lists solely in-frame clones and lacks some. The table includes 800,000 to 950,000 clones, just over 95% detected once. Sequencing was done on a sample of naive CD8+ T cells sorted from blood. All receptors derive from a man aged 25-45 years in good health. Each CDR3 is given with its conserved first and last residue. The order of the fields is clone size, J gene, D gene, V gene, CDR3 DNA, CDR3 protein. A D gene is named only where the DNA matches it firmly. Clone size is shown for a subset of rows, as once, few, many or a class of expanded clone.

-,TRBJ2-3,-,TRBV11-2,TGTGCCAGCAGCTCAACAACAGGGAACGGCACAGATACGCAGTATTTT,CASSSTTGNGTDTQYF
-,TRBJ2-7,-,TRBV7-3,TGTGCCAGCAGCCCTACAGCGAATAACTACGAGCAGTACTTC,CASSPTANNYEQYF
-,TRBJ2-7,TRBD2,TRBV27,TGTGCCAGCAGTCCCACCGGGACTAGCCACGAGCAGTACTTC,CASSPTGTSHEQYF
-,TRBJ2-2,-,TRBV25-1,TGTGCCAGCAGTGAAGAACAGGGCCTTTTAACCGGGGAGCTGTTTTTT,CASSEEQGLLTGELFF
-,TRBJ1-5,-,TRBV2,TGTGCCAGCAGTCAGGGAGCCGTGGATCAGCCCCAGCATTTT,CASSQGAVDQPQHF
-,TRBJ2-1,TRBD2,TRBV11-2,TGTGCCAGCAGCTTACTAGCGGGAGGGCTCTACAATGAGCAGTTCTTC,CASSLLAGGLYNEQFF
-,TRBJ2-7,-,TRBV27,TGTGCCAGCAGTTTATCGGTCCAGTACGAGCAGTACTTC,CASSLSVQYEQYF
-,TRBJ2-7,-,TRBV5-6,TGTGCCAGCAGTTTACTCGAAGAGCAGTACTTC,CASSLLEEQYF
-,TRBJ1-2,-,TRBV13,TGTGCCAGCAGCTTAGGCCTCTACGGCTACACCTTC,CASSLGLYGYTF
-,TRBJ2-3,TRBD1,TRBV28,TGTGCCAGCAGTTTGGGGACAGGGTCTAGCACAGATACGCAGTATTTT,CASSLGTGSSTDTQYF
-,TRBJ2-5,-,TRBV5-1,TGCGCCAGCAGCTTGGGTCTGGAAGAGACCCAGTACTTC,CASSLGLEETQYF
-,TRBJ2-2,-,TRBV7-8,TGTGCCAGCAGCTTAGCGATTGAACAGTTGTCCACCGGGGAGCTGTTTTTT,CASSLAIEQLSTGELFF
-,TRBJ2-2,TRBD1,TRBV5-1,TGCGCCAGCAGCTCACGACAGGGATTCACCGGGGAGCTGTTTTTT,CASSSRQGFTGELFF
once,TRBJ2-6,-,TRBV27,TGTGCCAGCAGTTTGGCTACCACCGGGCCCAGGGTGCGGGCCAACGTCCTGACTTTC,CASSLATTGPRVRANVLTF
few,TRBJ2-7,TRBD2,TRBV4-1,TGCGCCAGCAGCCAAGATCGAGCTAGCGGGAGTTTGAGGTCCTACGAGCAGTACTTC,CASSQDRASGSLRSYEQYF
few,TRBJ2-7,-,TRBV30,TGTGCCTGGAGTGAAGGGTACGAGCAGTACTTC,CAWSEGYEQYF
-,TRBJ2-1,-,TRBV28,TGTGCCAGCAGTCCGAGGGGGTACAATGAGCAGTTCTTC,CASSPRGYNEQFF
-,TRBJ2-6,-,TRBV27,TGTGCCAGCAGCGGCCTTTCGGCCAACGTCCTGACTTTC,CASSGLSANVLTF
-,TRBJ2-5,TRBD2,TRBV7-8,TGTGCCAGCAGCTTATATTACCCCGGGACTAGCTACGTAAGGACCCAGTACTTC,CASSLYYPGTSYVRTQYF
-,TRBJ1-4,-,TRBV27,TGTGCCAGCAGCTCAGGGGTTCGTAATGAAAAACTGTTTTTT,CASSSGVRNEKLFF
-,TRBJ2-7,-,TRBV27,TGTGCCAGCAGTTTCTCTGGGGGCTCGTCCTACGAGCAGTACTTC,CASSFSGGSSYEQYF
-,TRBJ2-7,TRBD1,TRBV11-2,TGTGCCAGCAGCTTTTCTCAGGGGGCCTACGAGCAGTACTTC,CASSFSQGAYEQYF
-,TRBJ2-7,-,TRBV7-9,TGTGCCAGCAGCTCCCAGGGGTTATCCTACGAGCAGTACTTC,CASSSQGLSYEQYF
-,TRBJ1-2,-,TRBV30,TGTGCCTGGAGTGTATTGTTCCAGGCAGACACTAACTATGGCTACACCTTC,CAWSVLFQADTNYGYTF
once,TRBJ2-5,TRBD2,TRBV7-9,TGTGCCAGCAGCTTCTCTAGCGGGAGGGAAGAGACCCAGTACTTC,CASSFSSGREETQYF
-,TRBJ2-7,-,TRBV10-3,TGTGCCATCAGTGATCCCTCAGGGAACGAGCAGTACTTC,CAISDPSGNEQYF
-,TRBJ2-7,TRBD1,TRBV7-2,TGTGCCAGCAGCTCAGAGCTTAGGACAGGGTCGGCCCACGAGCAGTACTTC,CASSSELRTGSAHEQYF
-,TRBJ1-1,-,TRBV7-8,TGTGCCAGCAGCTTAGGGCCCGGAGGGATGTCTTTCTTT,CASSLGPGGMSFF
-,TRBJ2-7,-,TRBV7-9,TGTGCCAGCAGCTTAGCGCAGGAGCCGGACTACCGGGCCTACGAGCAGTACTTC,CASSLAQEPDYRAYEQYF
-,TRBJ2-7,-,TRBV5-4,TGTGCCAGCAGCTTGGGAGGACCCGGGGGTACCTACGAGCAGTACTTC,CASSLGGPGGTYEQYF
once,TRBJ2-3,TRBD1,TRBV27,TGTGCCAGCAGTTTATCAGGCAGACAGGGGAGCACAGATACGCAGTATTTT,CASSLSGRQGSTDTQYF
-,TRBJ2-7,-,TRBV27,TGTGCCACCAACCCGCGGCAGGTGATTTGTGAGCAGTACTTC,CATNPRQVICEQYF
-,TRBJ2-1,-,TRBV25-1,TGTGCCAGCAGTCCCCACCCAGGGGCGGGAGTTATGAATGAGCAGTTCTTC,CASSPHPGAGVMNEQFF
-,TRBJ1-4,-,TRBV7-8,TGTGCCAGCAGCTCGGGCCTACGGGAGGAAAAACTGTTTTTT,CASSSGLREEKLFF
-,TRBJ2-7,-,TRBV7-9,TGTGCCAGCAGCGCCGACAGGTTCAGCTCCTACGAGCAGTACTTC,CASSADRFSSYEQYF
-,TRBJ2-7,-,TRBV28,TGTGCCAGCAGCCATACCCCCGAGACAGGAGTCTCCTACGAGCAGTACTTC,CASSHTPETGVSYEQYF
-,TRBJ2-6,-,TRBV27,TGTGCCAGCAGTAGTCGAAACTCTGGGGCCAACGTCCTGACTTTC,CASSSRNSGANVLTF
-,TRBJ2-1,TRBD1,TRBV4-3,TGCGCCAGCAGCCAAGACAGGGGGTCCTACAATGAGCAGTTCTTC,CASSQDRGSYNEQFF
-,TRBJ2-7,TRBD1,TRBV29-1,TGCAGCGCAGCCGGGACAGGGCGATACGAGCAGTACTTC,CSAAGTGRYEQYF
-,TRBJ2-1,-,TRBV11-2,TGTGCCAGCAGCTTAAACCGCGGGCCCAGGGGCCATGAGCAGTTCTTC,CASSLNRGPRGHEQFF
-,TRBJ2-2,TRBD2,TRBV9,TGTGCCAGCAGCGTAGGCCTAGCGGCCACCCCGGCACCCACCGGGGAGCTGTTTTTT,CASSVGLAATPAPTGELFF
-,TRBJ2-3,TRBD2,TRBV30,TGTGCCTGGAGTGAAATCGGGAGGACAGATACGCAGTATTTT,CAWSEIGRTDTQYF
once,TRBJ2-2,-,TRBV2,TGTGCCAGCAGTGAGGACCCCACTGGGCAGAACGCGAACACCGGGGAGCTGTTTTTT,CASSEDPTGQNANTGELFF
-,TRBJ2-7,-,TRBV2,TGTGCCAGCAGGGATCCGGGACTTACGAGGGAGCAGTACTTC,CASRDPGLTREQYF
once,TRBJ2-5,-,TRBV10-1,TGCGCCAGCAGTGAGCGTTACAGGGAAGAGACCCAGTACTTC,CASSERYREETQYF
-,TRBJ2-7,-,TRBV29-1,TGCAGCGTTGAATCGGGCAGGGTGTCCTACGAGCAGTACTTC,CSVESGRVSYEQYF
-,TRBJ1-2,-,TRBV7-2,TGTGCCAGCAGCCCCCCGGGTAACTATGGCTACACCTTC,CASSPPGNYGYTF
-,TRBJ2-1,TRBD2,TRBV15,TGTGCCACCAGATCGGCGGTGCGGGGGGACAATGAGCAGTTCTTC,CATRSAVRGDNEQFF
once,TRBJ2-7,TRBD1,TRBV10-3,TGTGCCATCAGCCTGGACCCCTCCGGGACAGATTCCTACGAGCAGTACTTC,CAISLDPSGTDSYEQYF
-,TRBJ1-1,-,TRBV7-3,TGTGCCAGCAGCTTAACACCAGGGGACGAGGCTTTCTTT,CASSLTPGDEAFF
-,TRBJ2-7,-,TRBV29-1,TGCAGCGTTGAGGCCGTGGGGGAAACCTACGAGCAGTACTTC,CSVEAVGETYEQYF
-,TRBJ2-5,-,TRBV13,TGTGCCAGCAGCTTCCCCGGGGGGCAGGAGACCCAGTACTTC,CASSFPGGQETQYF
-,TRBJ2-2,-,TRBV7-6,TGTGCCAGCAGCTTAGGGGACATCGCGAACACCGGGGAGCTGTTTTTT,CASSLGDIANTGELFF
-,TRBJ2-7,-,TRBV5-5,TGTGCCAGCAGCGCGGGCCTCAGCTCCTACGAGCAGTACTTC,CASSAGLSSYEQYF
-,TRBJ1-2,-,TRBV7-9,TGTGCCAGCAGCTTACAGGAGAATGGCTACACCTTC,CASSLQENGYTF
-,TRBJ1-4,TRBD1,TRBV4-3,TGCGCCAGCAGCCAAGCTCGGCAGGGGGCGGGAATAAATGAAAAACTGTTTTTT,CASSQARQGAGINEKLFF